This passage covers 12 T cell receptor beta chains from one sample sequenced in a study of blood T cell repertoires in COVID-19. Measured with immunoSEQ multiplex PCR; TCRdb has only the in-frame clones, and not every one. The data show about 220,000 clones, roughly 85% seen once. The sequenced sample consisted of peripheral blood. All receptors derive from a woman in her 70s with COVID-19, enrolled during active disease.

The CDR3 is CASSAPQGQETQYF. Written as DNA, the CDR3 is TGTGCCAGTAGTGCTCCCCAGGGGCAAGAGACCCAGTACTTC. The rearrangement links TRBV19 to TRBJ2-5; D might be TRBD1 (6 bases). The germline CDR1 and CDR2 sequences are LNHDA and SQIVND (reference sequence). The CDR3 is 14 amino acids. V lost 5 bases and J lost 2, with 12 bases in between.

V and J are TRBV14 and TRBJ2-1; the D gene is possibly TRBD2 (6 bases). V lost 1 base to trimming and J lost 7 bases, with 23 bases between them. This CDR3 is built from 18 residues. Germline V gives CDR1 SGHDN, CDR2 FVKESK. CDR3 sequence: CASSQGTGSARNLNEQFF. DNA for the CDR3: TGTGCCAGCAGCCAAGGTACCGGGAGCGCCCGCAATTTGAATGAGCAGTTCTTC.

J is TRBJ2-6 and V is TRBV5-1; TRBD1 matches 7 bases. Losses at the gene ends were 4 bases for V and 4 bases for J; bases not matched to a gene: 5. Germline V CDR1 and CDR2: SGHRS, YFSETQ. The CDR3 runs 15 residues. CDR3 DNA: TGCGCCAGCAGCGCGACAGGGTCAGGGGCCAACGTCCTGACTTTC. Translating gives CASSATGSGANVLTF. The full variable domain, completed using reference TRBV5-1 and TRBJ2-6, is KAGVTQTPRYLIKTRGQQVTLSCSPISGHRSVSWYQQTPGQGLQFLFEYFSETQRNKGNFPGRFSGRQFSNSRSEMNVSTLELGDSALYLCASSATGSGANVLTFGAGSRLTVL.

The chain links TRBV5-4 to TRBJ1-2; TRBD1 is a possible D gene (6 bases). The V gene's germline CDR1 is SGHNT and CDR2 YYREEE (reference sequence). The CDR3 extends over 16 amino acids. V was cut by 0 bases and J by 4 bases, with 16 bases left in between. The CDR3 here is CASSLAAGARGYGYTF. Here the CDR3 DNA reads TGTGCCAGCAGCTTGGCCGCAGGGGCTCGGGGCTATGGCTACACCTTC.

For the CDR3, the DNA is TGTGCCAGTAGTATAGAAGGTTCCCCGGGAGATACGCAGTATTTT. Its protein is CASSIEGSPGDTQYF. The V gene is TRBV19, the J gene TRBJ2-3, with D uncertain. The V end was cut by 0 bases, the J end by 5 bases, with 12 bases between. This CDR3 is built from 15 residues. The germline CDR1 and CDR2 sequences are LNHDA and SQIVND (reference sequence). The full variable domain, in which reference TRBV19 and TRBJ2-3 provide the parts outside the CDR3, is DGGITQSPKYLFRKEGQNVTLSCEQNLNHDAMYWYRQDPGQGLRLIYYSQIVNDFQKGDIAEGYSVSREKKESFPLTVTSAQKNPTAFYLCASSIEGSPGDTQYFGPGTRLTVL.

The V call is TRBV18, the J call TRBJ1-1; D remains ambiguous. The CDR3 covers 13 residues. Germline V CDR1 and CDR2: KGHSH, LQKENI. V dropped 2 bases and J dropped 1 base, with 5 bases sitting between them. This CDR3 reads CASSPEANTEAFF. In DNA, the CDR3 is TGTGCCAGCTCACCAGAGGCGAACACTGAAGCTTTCTTT.

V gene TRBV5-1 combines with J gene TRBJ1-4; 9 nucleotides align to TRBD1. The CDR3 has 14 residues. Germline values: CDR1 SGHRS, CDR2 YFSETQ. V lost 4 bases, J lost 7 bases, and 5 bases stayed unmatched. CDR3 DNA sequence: TGCGCCAGCAGCCTCGGGACAGGGACTGAAAAACTGTTTTTT. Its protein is CASSLGTGTEKLFF.

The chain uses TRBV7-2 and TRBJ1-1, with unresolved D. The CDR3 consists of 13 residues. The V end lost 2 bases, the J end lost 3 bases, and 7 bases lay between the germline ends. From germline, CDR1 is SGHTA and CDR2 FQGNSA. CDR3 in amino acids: CASSLSLDTEAFF. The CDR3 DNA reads TGTGCCAGCAGCTTATCCCTTGACACTGAAGCTTTCTTT.

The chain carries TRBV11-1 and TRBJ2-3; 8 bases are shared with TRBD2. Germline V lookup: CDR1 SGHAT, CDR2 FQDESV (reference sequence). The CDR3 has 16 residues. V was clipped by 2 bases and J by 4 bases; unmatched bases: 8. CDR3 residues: CASSLPVSSGADTQYF. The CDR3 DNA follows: TGTGCCAGCAGCTTACCGGTGAGTAGCGGGGCAGATACGCAGTATTTT.

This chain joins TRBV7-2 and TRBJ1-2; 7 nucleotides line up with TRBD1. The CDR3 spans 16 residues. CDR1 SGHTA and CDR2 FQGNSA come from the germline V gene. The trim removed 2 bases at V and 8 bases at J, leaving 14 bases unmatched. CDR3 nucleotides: TGTGCCAGCAGCTTAAGTTGGTTGACAGGGTCGAGCGGCTACACCTTC. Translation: CASSLSWLTGSSGYTF.

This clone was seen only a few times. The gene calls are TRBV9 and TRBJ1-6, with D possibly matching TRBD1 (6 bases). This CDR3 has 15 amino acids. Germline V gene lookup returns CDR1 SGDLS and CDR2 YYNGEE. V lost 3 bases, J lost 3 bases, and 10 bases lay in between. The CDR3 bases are TGTGCCAGCAGCGCCGGGACAAACTATAATTCACCCCTCCACTTT. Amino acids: CASSAGTNYNSPLHF.

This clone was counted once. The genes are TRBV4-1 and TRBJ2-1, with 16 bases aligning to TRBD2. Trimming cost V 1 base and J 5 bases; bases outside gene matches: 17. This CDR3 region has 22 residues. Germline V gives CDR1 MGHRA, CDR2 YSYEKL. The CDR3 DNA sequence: TGCGCCAGCAGCCAAGCCCACCTTTGGGGGACTAGCGGGGGGGTTAGCCACAATGAGCAGTTCTTC. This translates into CASSQAHLWGTSGGVSHNEQFF.